This passage covers 20 T cell receptor beta chains from one sample sequenced in a study of cytomegalovirus exposure and HLA in healthy donors. The PCR employed 60 Vbeta primers together with 13 Jbeta primers. The data were produced by immunoSEQ multiplex PCR, yet TCRdb's version contains in-frame clones alone and is incomplete. The sample lists roughly 170,000 clones, 84% occurring once. The sample taken for sequencing was PBMCs. These receptors were collected from a girl under 10 years old in good health and CMV-seropositive.

The V and J genes are TRBV30 and TRBJ1-5; 10 bases fit TRBD1. Unmatched junction bases numbered 11, after V lost 3 bases and J lost 3 bases. CDR3 size: 17 residues. Germline CDR1 GTSNPN, CDR2 SVGIG (reference sequence). The CDR3 here is CAWSRRTGGDVNQPQHF. The DNA for the CDR3 is TGTGCCTGGAGCCGGAGGACAGGGGGGGACGTCAATCAGCCCCAGCATTTT.

This clone was observed once. Other nucleotide sequences from this sample produce the same CDR3. This chain joins TRBV5-1 and TRBJ1-1; D not resolved. CDR1 and CDR2 (germline): SGHRS, YFSETQ. The CDR3 length is 13 residues. V was clipped by 0 bases and J by 4 bases, with 7 bases between them. This CDR3 is CASSLGGGTEAFF. CDR3 sequence (DNA): TGCGCCAGCAGCTTGGGGGGAGGCACTGAAGCTTTCTTT.

This clone was detected only a few times. The chain uses TRBV2 and TRBJ1-5; D might be TRBD1 (6 bases). The ends were cut back, 3 bases at V and 3 bases at J, with 12 bases in the middle. CDR3 length equals 15 residues. Germline values: CDR1 SNHLY, CDR2 FYNNEI. CDR3 nucleotides: TGTGCCAGCAGTGATTTATCAGGGGTCAATCAGCCCCAGCATTTT. Translated, it gives CASSDLSGVNQPQHF. Based on the CDR3 plus reference TRBV2 and TRBJ1-5, the full variable domain is EPEVTQTPSHQVTQMGQEVILRCVPISNHLYFYWYRQILGQKVEFLVSFYNNEISEKSEIFDDQFSVERPDGSNFTLKIRSTKLEDSAMYFCASSDLSGVNQPQHFGDGTRLSIL.

The chain couples TRBV4-1 to TRBJ1-6; TRBD1 might be the D (5 bases). V lost 1 base to trimming and J lost 7 bases, with 14 bases between them. In germline, CDR1 is MGHRA, CDR2 YSYEKL. The CDR3 has 16 amino acids. The CDR3 here is CASSQGINQGNSPLHF. The DNA of the CDR3 is TGCGCCAGCAGCCAAGGAATAAATCAGGGAAATTCACCCCTCCACTTT.

The CDR3 DNA reads as TGTGCCAGCAGCCCGCCCCGTCGGGGGTCTTCTTACGAGCAGTACTTC. This gives the protein CASSPPRRGSSYEQYF. This chain joins TRBV11-3 and TRBJ2-7; possibly TRBD2 for D (6 bases). Per the germline V gene, CDR1 is SGHNT and CDR2 is YENEEA. The CDR3 totals 16 residues. V dropped 5 bases and J dropped 4 bases, with 21 bases sitting between them. The full variable domain, completed using reference TRBV11-3 and TRBJ2-7, is EAGVVQSPRYKIIEKKQPVAFWCNPISGHNTLYWYLQNLGQGPELLIRYENEEAVDDSQLPKDRFSAERLKGVDSTLKIQPAELGDSAVYLCASSPPRRGSSYEQYFGPGTRLTVT.

This sequence joins TRBV6-4 and TRBJ1-4; 9 bases fit TRBD1. CDR3 length: 15 amino acids. V was clipped by 4 bases and J by 6 bases; unmatched bases: 6. Germline lookup yields CDR1 MRHNA and CDR2 SNTAGT. The CDR3 here is CASSVTGGGDEKLFF. In nucleotides, the CDR3 is TGTGCCAGCAGTGTCACAGGGGGCGGAGATGAAAAACTGTTTTTT.

J is TRBJ2-7 and V is TRBV27; D is perhaps TRBD2 (5 bases). The CDR3 covers 15 residues. Germline assignment: CDR1 MNHEY and CDR2 SMNVEV (reference sequence). Trimming removed 2 bases from V and 4 bases from J, with 15 bases in between. CDR3 residues: CASSLGVWRPYEQYF. CDR3 DNA: TGTGCCAGCAGTTTAGGCGTTTGGAGGCCTTACGAGCAGTACTTC.

The chain combines TRBV27 with TRBJ2-7; 8 positions agree with TRBD1. The CDR3 has 12 residues. V lost 6 bases to trimming and J lost 6 bases; unmatched junction nucleotides: 4. Germline V gene lookup returns CDR1 MNHEY and CDR2 SMNVEV (reference sequence). CDR3 DNA: TGTGCCAGCAGCACGACAGGGGCCGAGCAGTACTTC. Translated, it gives CASSTTGAEQYF.

This rearrangement joins TRBV27 to TRBJ2-7; perhaps TRBD2 as D (7 bases). Deletions cut 4 bases from V and 3 bases from J, with 19 bases between. CDR1 is MNHEY, CDR2 SMNVEV, per germline (reference sequence). The CDR3 contains 16 residues. The CDR3 DNA reads TGTGCCAGCAGTTCTCAAGGGGGGGGTGCCCACTACGAGCAGTACTTC. Translating gives CASSSQGGGAHYEQYF.

This rearrangement joins TRBV7-8 to TRBJ2-5, with D maybe TRBD2 (6 bases). The CDR3 is made up of 13 amino acids. Per the germline V gene, CDR1 is SGHVS and CDR2 is FQNEAQ. Trimming took 1 base from V and 7 from J, leaving 10 bases between them. The DNA for the CDR3 is TGTGCCAGCAGCTTAGAACTGCGGGGGACCCAGTACTTC. Translating it yields CASSLELRGTQYF. The whole variable domain, filled in from reference TRBV7-8 and TRBJ2-5, reads GAGVSQSPRYKVAKRGQDVALRCDPISGHVSLFWYQQALGQGPEFLTYFQNEAQLDKSGLPSDRFFAERPEGSVSTLKIQRTQQEDSAVYLCASSLELRGTQYFGPGTRLLVL.

This chain links TRBV29-1 with TRBJ1-2, with 7 bases lining up with TRBD1. The CDR3 runs 11 residues. Germline CDR1 reads SQVTM; CDR2 reads ANQGSEA. Trimming removed 5 bases from V and 6 bases from J; junction bases left unmatched: 3. The CDR3 spells CSVKGADGYTF. The CDR3, as DNA: TGCAGCGTTAAGGGGGCTGATGGCTACACCTTC.

The genes are TRBV6-5 and TRBJ1-1; 7 nucleotides match TRBD1. V gave up 6 bases and J gave up 4 bases; unmatched junction bases: 8. The CDR3 consists of 14 residues. Germline V gene lookup returns CDR1 MNHEY and CDR2 SVGAGI. This chain's CDR3 is CASSPPTGFTEAFF. DNA of the CDR3: TGTGCCAGCAGCCCGCCGACAGGGTTCACTGAAGCTTTCTTT.

The chain uses TRBV28 and TRBJ2-7; the D is unclear. V dropped 1 base and J dropped 5 bases, with 6 bases sitting between them. The length of the CDR3 is 12 residues. Germline V gene lookup returns CDR1 MDHEN and CDR2 SYDVKM. The chain's CDR3 is CASSLLFDEQYF. CDR3 DNA sequence: TGTGCCAGCAGTTTATTATTCGACGAGCAGTACTTC.

Many counts were recorded for this clone. The chain employs TRBV6-1 and TRBJ2-4, with 10 bases matching TRBD2. The germline CDR1 and CDR2 sequences are MNHNS and SASEGT. The CDR3 is made up of 15 amino acids. The trim removed 2 bases at V and 4 bases at J, leaving 2 bases unmatched. The CDR3 sequence: CASSEPGLAKNIQYF. The CDR3 coding sequence is TGTGCCAGCAGTGAACCGGGACTAGCGAAAAACATTCAGTACTTC.

The genes are TRBV4-1 and TRBJ1-1; 8 bases agree with TRBD1. The V segment lost 1 base and the J segment 10 bases; nucleotides outside the gene matches: 8. The CDR3 totals 14 residues. Germline V CDR1 and CDR2: MGHRA, YSYEKL. CDR3 protein: CASSQVGSGGLAFF. CDR3 nucleotides: TGCGCCAGCAGCCAAGTGGGGTCAGGGGGCCTAGCTTTCTTT.

The count of this clone is one. The chain recombines TRBV9 with TRBJ2-3, with 7 positions matching TRBD2. J gave up 4 bases and V 0 bases, and 17 bases lay outside the gene matches. The CDR3 is made up of 19 amino acids. Germline CDR1 reads SGDLS; CDR2 reads YYNGEE. This CDR3 reads CASSVEIPRGGRTSDTQYF. The CDR3 DNA reads TGTGCCAGCAGCGTAGAGATCCCGAGGGGCGGGAGAACATCAGATACGCAGTATTTT.

The V and J genes are TRBV27 and TRBJ2-3, with D unresolved. V was pared by 5 bases and J by 6 bases, with 12 bases between. The germline gives CDR1 MNHEY, CDR2 SMNVEV (reference sequence). CDR3 length: 13 amino acids. The CDR3 DNA follows: TGTGCCAGCAGTCCGGGTCCCCGGGATACGCAGTATTTT. It yields the protein CASSPGPRDTQYF.

The rearrangement joins TRBV28 to TRBJ2-7; 8 bases align to TRBD1. The germline gives CDR1 MDHEN, CDR2 SYDVKM. V lost 5 bases and J lost 0; bases outside the gene matches: 9. This CDR3 has 16 residues. DNA of the CDR3: TGTGCCAGCAGTACCCCGGACAGGGATGGCTCCTACGAGCAGTACTTC. It yields the protein CASSTPDRDGSYEQYF.

The rearrangement uses TRBV7-9 and TRBJ1-1; 7 bases line up with TRBD1. Trimming cost V 5 bases and J 2 bases; bases outside gene matches: 8. Germline V lookup: CDR1 SEHNR, CDR2 FQNEAQ (reference sequence). The CDR3 runs to 15 residues. CDR3 sequence: CASSRTGQPNTEAFF. DNA of the CDR3: TGTGCCAGCAGCCGTACGGGACAGCCAAACACTGAAGCTTTCTTT.

The chain combines TRBV10-3 with TRBJ2-1; TRBD2 matches 7 bases. This CDR3 is 17 amino acids long. V shed 0 bases, J shed 2 bases, and the junction held 7 bases outside the gene matches. CDR1 and CDR2 (germline): ENHRY, SYGVKD. This CDR3 is CAISESRTGGPYNEQFF. Here the CDR3 DNA reads TGTGCCATCAGTGAGTCCAGAACGGGAGGCCCCTACAATGAGCAGTTCTTC.